These 21 T cell receptor beta chains originate from one sample sequenced in a study of blood T cell repertoires in COVID-19 (dated by TCRdb to the early 2020s). To prepare the library, the immunoSEQ multiplex PCR assay was applied. Imported from immuneACCESS, the table was reduced by TCRdb to in-frame sequences with V and J called. These copies leave out some clones; in studies compared against another copy, an unresolved V gene accounts for under half, and the cause of the remainder is not known. Here the sample has over 150,000 clones; over 80% occur a single time. The biggest ten clones account for less than 3.5% of the sample. The specimen was peripheral blood. The receptors come from a woman aged 60-75 years with acute or convalescent COVID-19.

J is TRBJ1-2 and V is TRBV7-2; D may be TRBD1 (5 bases). Between the trimmed V and J ends, which lost 1 base and 0 bases, there was a span of 9 bases. Germline lookup yields CDR1 SGHTA and CDR2 FQGNSA. The CDR3 runs 15 residues. The CDR3 nucleotides read TGTGCCAGCAGCTTAGTACAGGCAGCTAACTATGGCTACACCTTC. Residues: CASSLVQAANYGYTF.

The CDR3: CASRRAGTTQYF. The CDR3 nucleotides read TGTGCCAGCAGGCGAGCGGGGACGACCCAGTACTTC. The chain employs TRBV12-3 or TRBV12-4 and TRBJ2-5; the match to TRBD2 covers 7 bases. The CDR3 length is 12 residues. V lost 6 bases, J lost 7 bases, and 5 bases stayed unmatched.

This chain joins TRBV27 and TRBJ1-5; 7 bases align to TRBD1. This CDR3 spans 15 amino acids. With 6 bases clipped from V and 4 bases from J, the junction kept 9 bases outside the gene matches. Germline CDR1 is MNHEY and CDR2 is SMNVEV (reference sequence). CDR3 nucleotide sequence: TGTGCCAGCAGCCCTCTAGGGACAGCAAATCAGCCCCAGCATTTT. It encodes CASSPLGTANQPQHF.

This clone showed up just a few times. This sequence joins TRBV6-5 and TRBJ2-4, with 7 bases that match TRBD1. The germline V gene has CDR1 MNHEY and CDR2 SVGAGI. Germline trimming cut 6 bases from V and 1 base from J; bases unmatched to any gene: 6. This CDR3 contains 15 residues. CDR3 residues: CASRATGQAKNIQYF. CDR3 bases: TGTGCCAGCAGGGCCACGGGACAGGCCAAAAACATTCAGTACTTC.

This clone appeared a few times. The V gene is TRBV28, the J gene TRBJ1-4; the match to TRBD1 covers 12 bases. The CDR3 is 14 residues long. Germline V gene lookup returns CDR1 MDHEN and CDR2 SYDVKM. Losses at the gene ends were 6 bases for V and 10 bases for J; bases not matched to a gene: 6. In nucleotides, the CDR3 is TGTGCCAGCAGACCCGGGACAGGGGGCGGAAAACTGTTTTTT. It yields the protein CASRPGTGGGKLFF.

This clone was counted a single time. This chain joins TRBV19 and TRBJ2-3, with 7 bases fitting TRBD2. This CDR3 contains 15 residues. CDR1 is LNHDA, CDR2 SQIVND, per germline (reference sequence). Germline trimming cut 2 bases from V and 3 bases from J; bases unmatched to any gene: 5. The CDR3 is CASSIRSGATDTQYF. In DNA form, the CDR3 reads TGTGCCAGTAGTATACGGAGCGGGGCTACAGATACGCAGTATTTT.

V is TRBV19 and J is TRBJ1-6; 11 bases line up with TRBD1. The length of the CDR3 is 14 residues. V lost 6 bases, J lost 10 bases, and 5 bases stayed unmatched. Germline-derived CDR1 and CDR2 are LNHDA and SQIVND (reference sequence). CDR3 sequence (DNA): TGTGCCAGTAGGGACAGGGGGCGAAACTCACCCCTCCACTTT. Translation: CASRDRGRNSPLHF.

This clone was seen only a few times. The V gene is TRBV6-5, the J gene TRBJ1-3, with TRBD1 identical over 8 bases. The CDR3 spans 14 residues. V lost 6 bases to trimming and J lost 7 bases; unmatched junction nucleotides: 8. CDR1 is MNHEY and CDR2 is SVGAGI in the germline V gene. CDR3 nucleotides: TGTGCCAGCAGCCAGGGGGCGCGTGGGAACACCATATATTTT. It specifies CASSQGARGNTIYF.

The chain has TRBV9 and TRBJ2-2; 7 bases agree with TRBD2. The CDR3 loop spans 15 amino acids. The germline gives CDR1 SGDLS, CDR2 YYNGEE. V trimming: 6 bases; J trimming: 5 bases; junction bases outside the gene matches: 10. The chain's CDR3 is CASNFGAGVTGELFF. Here the CDR3 DNA reads TGTGCCAGCAATTTTGGGGCGGGGGTGACCGGGGAGCTGTTTTTT.

The CDR3 DNA reads as TGTGCTAGCTGCGCTGGGGCATCGTGCACTGAAGCTTTCTTT. Its translation is CASCAGASCTEAFF. This chain connects TRBV7-8 to TRBJ1-1; possible D gene TRBD1, 5 bases. The germline gives CDR1 SGHVS, CDR2 FQNEAQ. This CDR3 has 14 residues. The complete variable domain, with remaining parts taken from reference TRBV7-8 and TRBJ1-1, reads GAGVSQSPRYKVAKRGQDVALRCDPISGHVSLFWYQQALGQGPEFLTYFQNEAQLDKSGLPSDRFFAERPEGSVSTLKIQRTQQEDSAVYLCASCAGASCTEAFFGQGTRLTVV.

The chain couples TRBV6-5 to TRBJ1-4, with D possibly being TRBD1 (5 bases). The CDR3 is 13 amino acids. Deletions cut 11 bases from V and 0 bases from J, with 10 bases between. Germline V CDR1 and CDR2: MNHEY, SVGAGI. The DNA for the CDR3 is TGTGCCGCGGGGGGGGCAACTAATGAAAAACTGTTTTTT. Amino acids: CAAGGATNEKLFF.

This chain links TRBV7-2 with TRBJ2-2; unclear D gene. The CDR3 is 16 amino acids. Deletions cut 4 bases from V and 4 bases from J, with 16 bases between. CDR1 is SGHTA, CDR2 FQGNSA, per germline. The DNA for the CDR3 is TGTGCCAGCAGCTCGAACCCCCGCGCGATCACCGGGGAGCTGTTTTTT. This encodes CASSSNPRAITGELFF.

This sequence joins TRBV4-3 and TRBJ1-6, with D possibly being TRBD1 (6 bases). CDR1 is LGHNA, CDR2 YSLEER, per germline. The V end lost 1 base, the J end lost 2 bases, and 18 bases lay between the germline ends. The CDR3 totals 19 residues. The CDR3 here is CASSQVSPGRGTYNSPLHF. The DNA for the CDR3 is TGCGCCAGCAGCCAAGTTTCCCCCGGCAGGGGCACCTATAATTCACCCCTCCACTTT.

The chain has TRBV2 and TRBJ1-2; D is unclear. Germline assignment: CDR1 SNHLY and CDR2 FYNNEI. This CDR3 region has 11 residues. V was shortened by 5 bases and J by 1 base, with 2 bases between the two germline ends. The CDR3 nucleotides are TGTGCCAGCAGTCGTAACTATGGCTACACCTTC. Residues: CASSRNYGYTF.

J is TRBJ2-3 and V is TRBV4-1, with 7 positions matching TRBD1. J lost 1 base, V lost 6 bases, and 16 bases had no gene match. This CDR3 is built from 18 residues. Germline values: CDR1 MGHRA, CDR2 YSYEKL. The CDR3 reads CASRHIRQGVLGTDTQYF. The CDR3 region has the DNA TGCGCCAGCAGACATATACGCCAGGGGGTTTTGGGCACAGATACGCAGTATTTT.

J is TRBJ1-4 and V is TRBV25-1; 10 bases line up with TRBD1. Germline values: CDR1 MGHDK, CDR2 SYGVNS. Germline trimming cut 4 bases from V and 3 bases from J; bases unmatched to any gene: 5. The CDR3 is 16 residues long. CDR3 nucleotides: TGTGCCAGCAGTGGACAGGGGGCATTGGCTAATGAAAAACTGTTTTTT. This sequence encodes CASSGQGALANEKLFF.

This chain connects TRBV7-2 to TRBJ2-5; 8 bases map to TRBD2. V trimming: 5 bases; J trimming: 5 bases; junction bases outside the gene matches: 7. CDR3 size: 14 residues. CDR1 and CDR2 from the germline V gene are SGHTA and FQGNSA. In DNA, the CDR3 is TGTGCCAGCAGCCGGGGCGGGGGGCTGGAGACCCAGTACTTC. This encodes CASSRGGGLETQYF.

J is TRBJ2-5 and V is TRBV5-1; no definite D call. This CDR3 has 11 amino acids. V dropped 3 bases and J dropped 5 bases, with 5 bases sitting between them. Germline V lookup: CDR1 SGHRS, CDR2 YFSETQ. The DNA for the CDR3 is TGCGCCAGCAGCTATATGGAGACCCAGTACTTC. This sequence encodes CASSYMETQYF. Looking up the rest from reference TRBV5-1 and TRBJ2-5 gives the full variable domain: KAGVTQTPRYLIKTRGQQVTLSCSPISGHRSVSWYQQTPGQGLQFLFEYFSETQRNKGNFPGRFSGRQFSNSRSEMNVSTLELGDSALYLCASSYMETQYFGPGTRLLVL.

This clone has just a few counts. The chain combines TRBV4-2 with TRBJ2-1, with TRBD1 identical over 7 bases. CDR1 LGHNA and CDR2 YNFKEQ come from the germline V gene. Trimming at V came to 6 bases and at J to 3 bases, leaving 5 bases not matched to a gene. The CDR3 has 14 residues. CDR3 nucleotides: TGTGCCAGCAGACCGGACAGGAACTACAATGAGCAGTTCTTC. Its translation: CASRPDRNYNEQFF.

The V and J genes are TRBV10-2 and TRBJ1-2; TRBD1 is a possible D gene (5 bases). Between the trimmed V and J ends, which lost 10 bases and 4 bases, there was a span of 19 bases. The CDR3 is made up of 14 amino acids. The germline V gene encodes CDR1 WSHSY and CDR2 SAAADI. Here the CDR3 DNA reads TGCGCCACCGCCCCGGACATCCAAGGCTATGGCTACACCTTC. This encodes CATAPDIQGYGYTF.

This chain connects TRBV6-2 or TRBV6-3 to TRBJ1-2, with TRBD1 as a possible D gene (6 bases). Trimming took 6 bases from V and 2 from J, leaving 13 bases between them. This CDR3 region has 14 residues. In germline, CDR1 is MNHEY, CDR2 SVGEGT. This CDR3 is CASSRETGNYGYTF. DNA for the CDR3: TGTGCCAGCAGCCGCGAAACAGGGAACTATGGCTACACCTTC.